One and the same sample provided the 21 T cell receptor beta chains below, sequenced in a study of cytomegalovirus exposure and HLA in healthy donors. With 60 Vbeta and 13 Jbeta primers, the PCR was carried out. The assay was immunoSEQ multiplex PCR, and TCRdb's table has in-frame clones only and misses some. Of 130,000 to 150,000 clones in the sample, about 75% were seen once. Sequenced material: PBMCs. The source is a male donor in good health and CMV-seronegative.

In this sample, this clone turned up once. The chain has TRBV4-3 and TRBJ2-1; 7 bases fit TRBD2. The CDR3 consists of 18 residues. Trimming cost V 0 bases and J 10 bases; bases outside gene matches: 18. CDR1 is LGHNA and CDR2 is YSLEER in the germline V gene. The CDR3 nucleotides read TGCGCCAGCAGCCAAGAGTACCCGGGGTCTAGCGGCTGGGAAGAGCAGTTCTTC. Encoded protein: CASSQEYPGSSGWEEQFF.

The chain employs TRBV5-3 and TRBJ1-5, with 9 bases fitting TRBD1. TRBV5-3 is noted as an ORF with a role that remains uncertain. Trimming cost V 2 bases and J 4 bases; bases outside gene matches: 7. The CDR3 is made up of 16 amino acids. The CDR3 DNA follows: TGTGCCAGAAGCTTTTTTGGGACAGGGTTTAATCAGCCCCAGCATTTT. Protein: CARSFFGTGFNQPQHF.

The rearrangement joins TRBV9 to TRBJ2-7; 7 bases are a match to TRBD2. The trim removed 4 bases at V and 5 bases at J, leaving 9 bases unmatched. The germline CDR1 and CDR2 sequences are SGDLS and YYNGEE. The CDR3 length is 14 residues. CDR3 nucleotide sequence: TGTGCCAGCAGCCCACCCGGGACTATGGACGAGCAGTACTTC. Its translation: CASSPPGTMDEQYF.

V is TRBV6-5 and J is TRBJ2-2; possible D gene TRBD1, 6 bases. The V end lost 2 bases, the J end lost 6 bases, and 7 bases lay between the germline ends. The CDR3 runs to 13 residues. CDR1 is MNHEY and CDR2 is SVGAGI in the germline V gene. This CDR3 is CASSYGGAGELFF. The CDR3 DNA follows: TGTGCCAGCAGTTACGGGGGCGCCGGGGAGCTGTTTTTT.

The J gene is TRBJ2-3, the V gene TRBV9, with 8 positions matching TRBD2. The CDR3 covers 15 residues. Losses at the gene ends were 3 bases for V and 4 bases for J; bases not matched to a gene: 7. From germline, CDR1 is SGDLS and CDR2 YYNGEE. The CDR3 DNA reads TGTGCCAGCAGCGGAGCGCCGGGACTAGCAGATACGCAGTATTTT. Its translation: CASSGAPGLADTQYF.

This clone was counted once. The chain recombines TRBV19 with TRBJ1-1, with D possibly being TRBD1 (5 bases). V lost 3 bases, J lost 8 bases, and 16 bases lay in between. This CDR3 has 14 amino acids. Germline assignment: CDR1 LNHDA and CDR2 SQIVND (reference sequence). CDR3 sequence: CASSIPAGTGEAFF. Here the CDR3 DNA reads TGTGCCAGTAGTATCCCCGCGGGGACGGGCGAAGCTTTCTTT.

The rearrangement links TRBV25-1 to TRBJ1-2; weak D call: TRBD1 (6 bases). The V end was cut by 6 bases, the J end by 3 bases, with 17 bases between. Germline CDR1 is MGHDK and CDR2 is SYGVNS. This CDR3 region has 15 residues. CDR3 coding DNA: TGTGCCAGCAGCCCTAGGGGGGGGTTCGACTATGGCTACACCTTC. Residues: CASSPRGGFDYGYTF.

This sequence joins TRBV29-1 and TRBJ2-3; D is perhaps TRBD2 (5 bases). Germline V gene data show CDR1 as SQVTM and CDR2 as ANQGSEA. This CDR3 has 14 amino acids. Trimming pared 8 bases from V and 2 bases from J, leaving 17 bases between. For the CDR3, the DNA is TGCAGCACCAACGGGGTGTGGGTCACAGATACGCAGTATTTT. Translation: CSTNGVWVTDTQYF.

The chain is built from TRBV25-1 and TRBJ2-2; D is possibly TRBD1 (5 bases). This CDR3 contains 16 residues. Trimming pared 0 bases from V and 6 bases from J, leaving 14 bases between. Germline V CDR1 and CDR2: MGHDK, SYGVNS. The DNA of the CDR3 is TGTGCCAGCAGTGAATACAAAATCATGGGGCCCGGGGAGCTGTTTTTT. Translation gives CASSEYKIMGPGELFF.

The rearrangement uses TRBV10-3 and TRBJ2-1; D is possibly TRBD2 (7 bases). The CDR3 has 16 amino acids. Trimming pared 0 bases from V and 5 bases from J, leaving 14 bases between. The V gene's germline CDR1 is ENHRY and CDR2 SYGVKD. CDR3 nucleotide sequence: TGTGCCATCAGTGAGTCGATGGCGGGGGCCCACAATGAGCAGTTCTTC. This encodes CAISESMAGAHNEQFF.

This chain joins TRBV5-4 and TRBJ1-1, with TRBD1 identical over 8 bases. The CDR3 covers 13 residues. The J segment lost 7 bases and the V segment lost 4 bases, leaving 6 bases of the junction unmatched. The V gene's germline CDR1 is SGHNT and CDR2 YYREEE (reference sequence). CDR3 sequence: CASSQDRAGEAFF. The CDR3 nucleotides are TGTGCCAGCAGCCAGGACAGGGCGGGTGAAGCTTTCTTT.

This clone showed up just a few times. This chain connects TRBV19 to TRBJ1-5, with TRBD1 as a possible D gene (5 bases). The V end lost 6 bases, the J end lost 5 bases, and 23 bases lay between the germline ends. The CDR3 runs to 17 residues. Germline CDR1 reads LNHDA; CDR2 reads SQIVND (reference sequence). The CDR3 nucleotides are TGTGCCAGTAGCATGGCCCTTAGACAGATAGTCCATCAGCCCCAGCATTTT. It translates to CASSMALRQIVHQPQHF.

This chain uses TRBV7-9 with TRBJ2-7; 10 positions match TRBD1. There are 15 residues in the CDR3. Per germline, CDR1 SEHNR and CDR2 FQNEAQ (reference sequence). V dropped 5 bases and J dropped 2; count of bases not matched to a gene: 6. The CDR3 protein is CASSPPGQGAYEQYF. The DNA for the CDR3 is TGTGCCAGCAGCCCCCCAGGACAGGGGGCCTACGAGCAGTACTTC.

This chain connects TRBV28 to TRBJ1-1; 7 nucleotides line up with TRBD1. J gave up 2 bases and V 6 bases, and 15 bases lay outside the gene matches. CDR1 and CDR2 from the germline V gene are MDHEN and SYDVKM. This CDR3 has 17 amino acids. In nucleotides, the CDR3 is TGTGCCAGCAGCCAGACAGGGCCGGGCCCAACCAACACTGAAGCTTTCTTT. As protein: CASSQTGPGPTNTEAFF.

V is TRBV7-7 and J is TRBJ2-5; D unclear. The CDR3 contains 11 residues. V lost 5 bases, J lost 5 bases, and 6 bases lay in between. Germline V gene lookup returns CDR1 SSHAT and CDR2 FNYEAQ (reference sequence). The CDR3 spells CASSPLETQYF. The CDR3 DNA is TGTGCCAGCAGCCCCCTTGAGACCCAGTACTTC.

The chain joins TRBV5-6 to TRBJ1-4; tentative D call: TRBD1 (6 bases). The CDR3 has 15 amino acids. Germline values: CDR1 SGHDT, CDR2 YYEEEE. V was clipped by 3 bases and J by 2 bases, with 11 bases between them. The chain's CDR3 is CASSYTGKTNEKLFF. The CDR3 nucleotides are TGTGCCAGCAGCTATACAGGGAAGACTAATGAAAAACTGTTTTTT.

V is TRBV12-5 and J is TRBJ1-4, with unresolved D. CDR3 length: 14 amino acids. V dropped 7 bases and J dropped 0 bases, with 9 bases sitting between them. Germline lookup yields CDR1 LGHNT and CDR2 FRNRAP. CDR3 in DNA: TGTGCTAGTGCCTACAGTGCAACTAATGAAAAACTGTTTTTT. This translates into CASAYSATNEKLFF.

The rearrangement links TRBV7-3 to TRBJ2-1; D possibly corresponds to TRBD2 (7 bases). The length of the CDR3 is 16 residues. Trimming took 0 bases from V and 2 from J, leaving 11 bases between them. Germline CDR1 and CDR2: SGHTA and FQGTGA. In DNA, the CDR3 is TGTGCCAGCAGCTTAACGGGGGGGGCCGCCTACAATGAGCAGTTCTTC. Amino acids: CASSLTGGAAYNEQFF.

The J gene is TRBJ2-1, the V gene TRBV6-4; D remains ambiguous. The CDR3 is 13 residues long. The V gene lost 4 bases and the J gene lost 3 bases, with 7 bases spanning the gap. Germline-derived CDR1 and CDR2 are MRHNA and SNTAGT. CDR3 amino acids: CASSATSYNEQFF. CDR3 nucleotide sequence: TGTGCCAGCAGTGCTACGAGCTACAATGAGCAGTTCTTC.

For the CDR3, the DNA is TGTGCCAGCAGTGAAGCGCCTGGGGGGGGCGGGGTGAGGGATACGCAGTATTTT. It yields the protein CASSEAPGGGGVRDTQYF. V usage is TRBV6-1 and J usage is TRBJ2-3, with D possibly matching TRBD2 (7 bases). The CDR3 extends over 18 amino acids. V was shortened by 0 bases and J by 6 bases, with 22 bases between the two germline ends. The germline V gene has CDR1 MNHNS and CDR2 SASEGT.

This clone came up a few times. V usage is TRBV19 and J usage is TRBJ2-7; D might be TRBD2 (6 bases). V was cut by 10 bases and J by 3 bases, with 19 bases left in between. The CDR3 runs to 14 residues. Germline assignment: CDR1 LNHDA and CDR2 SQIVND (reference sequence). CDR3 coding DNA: TGTGCCACTTCACGAGGTGGGGGAGGCTACGAGCAGTACTTC. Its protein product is CATSRGGGGYEQYF. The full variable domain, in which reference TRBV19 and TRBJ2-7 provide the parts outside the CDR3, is DGGITQSPKYLFRKEGQNVTLSCEQNLNHDAMYWYRQDPGQGLRLIYYSQIVNDFQKGDIAEGYSVSREKKESFPLTVTSAQKNPTAFYLCATSRGGGGYEQYFGPGTRLTVT.